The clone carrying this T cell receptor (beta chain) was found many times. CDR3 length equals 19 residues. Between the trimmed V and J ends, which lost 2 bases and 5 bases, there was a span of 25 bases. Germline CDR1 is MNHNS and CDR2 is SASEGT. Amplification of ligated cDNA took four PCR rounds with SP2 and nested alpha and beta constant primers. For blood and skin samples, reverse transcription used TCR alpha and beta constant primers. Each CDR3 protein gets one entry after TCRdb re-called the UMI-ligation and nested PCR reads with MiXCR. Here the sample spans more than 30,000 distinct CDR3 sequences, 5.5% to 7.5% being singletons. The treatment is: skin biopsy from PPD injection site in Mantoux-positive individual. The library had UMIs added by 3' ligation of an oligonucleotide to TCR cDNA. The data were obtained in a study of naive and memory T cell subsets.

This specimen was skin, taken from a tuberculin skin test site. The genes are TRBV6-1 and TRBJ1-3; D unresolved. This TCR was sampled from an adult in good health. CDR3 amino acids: CASSERVFSLDGDRNTIYF. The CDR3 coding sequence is TGTGCCAGCAGTGAACGAGTATTCTCACTAGACGGAGACCGAAACACCATATATTTT.